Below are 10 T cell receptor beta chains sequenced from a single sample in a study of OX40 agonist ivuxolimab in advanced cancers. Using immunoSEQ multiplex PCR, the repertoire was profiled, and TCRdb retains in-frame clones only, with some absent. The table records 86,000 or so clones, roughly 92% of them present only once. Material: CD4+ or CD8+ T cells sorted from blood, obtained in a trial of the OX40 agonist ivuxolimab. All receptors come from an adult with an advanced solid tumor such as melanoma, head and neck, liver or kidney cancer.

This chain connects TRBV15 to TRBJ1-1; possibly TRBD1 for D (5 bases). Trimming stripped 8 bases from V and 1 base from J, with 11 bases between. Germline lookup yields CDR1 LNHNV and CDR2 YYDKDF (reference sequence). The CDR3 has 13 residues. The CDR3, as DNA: TGTGCCACCCTTAGGGGAGGGAACACTGAAGCTTTCTTT. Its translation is CATLRGGNTEAFF. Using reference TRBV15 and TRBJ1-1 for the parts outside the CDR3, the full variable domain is DAMVIQNPRYQVTQFGKPVTLSCSQTLNHNVMYWYQQKSSQAPKLLFHYYDKDFNNEADTPDNFQSRRPNTSFCFLDIRSPGLGDTAMYLCATLRGGNTEAFFGQGTRLTVV.

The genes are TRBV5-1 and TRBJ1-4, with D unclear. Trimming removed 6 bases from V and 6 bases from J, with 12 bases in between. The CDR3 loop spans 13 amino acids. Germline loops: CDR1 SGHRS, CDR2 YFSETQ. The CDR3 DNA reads TGCGCCAGCAAGACCGATGGGGATGAAAAACTGTTTTTT. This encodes CASKTDGDEKLFF.

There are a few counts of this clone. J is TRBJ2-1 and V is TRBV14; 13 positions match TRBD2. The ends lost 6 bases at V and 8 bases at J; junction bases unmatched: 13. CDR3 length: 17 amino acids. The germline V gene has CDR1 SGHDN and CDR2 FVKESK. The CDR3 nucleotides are TGTGCCAGCAGTCGGACTAGCGGGAGAGGTGTTCGGGATGAGCAGTTCTTC. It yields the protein CASSRTSGRGVRDEQFF.

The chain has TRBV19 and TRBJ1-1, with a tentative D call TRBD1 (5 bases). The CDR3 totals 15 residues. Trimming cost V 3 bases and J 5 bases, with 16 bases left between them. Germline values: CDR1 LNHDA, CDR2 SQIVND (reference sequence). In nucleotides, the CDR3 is TGTGCCAGTAGTATTCGGGAGGGGTGGGAGACTGAAGCTTTCTTT. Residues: CASSIREGWETEAFF.

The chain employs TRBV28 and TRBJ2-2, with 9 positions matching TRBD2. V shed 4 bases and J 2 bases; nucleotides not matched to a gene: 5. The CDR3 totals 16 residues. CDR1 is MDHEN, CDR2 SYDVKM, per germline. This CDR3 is CASSWASGVNTGELFF. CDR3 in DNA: TGTGCCAGCAGTTGGGCTAGCGGGGTTAACACCGGGGAGCTGTTTTTT.

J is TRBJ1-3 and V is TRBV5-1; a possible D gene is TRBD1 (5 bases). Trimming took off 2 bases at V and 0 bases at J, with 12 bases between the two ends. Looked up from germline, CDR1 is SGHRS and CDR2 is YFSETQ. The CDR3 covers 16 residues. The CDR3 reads CASSLTGLSSGNTIYF. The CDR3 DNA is TGCGCCAGCAGCTTAACAGGCCTTAGCTCTGGAAACACCATATATTTT. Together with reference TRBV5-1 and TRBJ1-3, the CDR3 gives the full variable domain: KAGVTQTPRYLIKTRGQQVTLSCSPISGHRSVSWYQQTPGQGLQFLFEYFSETQRNKGNFPGRFSGRQFSNSRSEMNVSTLELGDSALYLCASSLTGLSSGNTIYFGEGSWLTVV.

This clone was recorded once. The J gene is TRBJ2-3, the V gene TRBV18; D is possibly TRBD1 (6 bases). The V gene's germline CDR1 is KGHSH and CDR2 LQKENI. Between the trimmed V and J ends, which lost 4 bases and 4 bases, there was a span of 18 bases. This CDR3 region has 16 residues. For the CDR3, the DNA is TGTGCCAGCTCACAAACAGGGACCGGTGGCCCAGATACGCAGTATTTT. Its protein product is CASSQTGTGGPDTQYF. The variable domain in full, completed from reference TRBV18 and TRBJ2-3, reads NAGVMQNPRHLVRRRGQEARLRCSPMKGHSHVYWYRQLPEEGLKFMVYLQKENIIDESGMPKERFSAEFPKEGPSILRIQQVVRGDSAAYFCASSQTGTGGPDTQYFGPGTRLTVL.

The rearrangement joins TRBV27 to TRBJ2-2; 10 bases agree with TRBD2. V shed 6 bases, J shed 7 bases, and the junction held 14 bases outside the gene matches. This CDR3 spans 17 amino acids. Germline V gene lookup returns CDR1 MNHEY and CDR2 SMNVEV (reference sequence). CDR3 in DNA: TGTGCCAGCAGGGAACCGATAGCGGGGGGCCGTATCGGGGAGCTGTTTTTT. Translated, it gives CASREPIAGGRIGELFF.

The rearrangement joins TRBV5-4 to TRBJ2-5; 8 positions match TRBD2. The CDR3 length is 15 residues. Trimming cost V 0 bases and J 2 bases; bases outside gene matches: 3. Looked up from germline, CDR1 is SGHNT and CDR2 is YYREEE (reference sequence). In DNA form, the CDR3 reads TGTGCCAGCAGCTTGGTGTTAGCGGGACAAGAGACCCAGTACTTC. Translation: CASSLVLAGQETQYF. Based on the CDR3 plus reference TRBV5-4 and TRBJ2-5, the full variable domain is ETGVTQSPTHLIKTRGQQVTLRCSSQSGHNTVSWYQQALGQGPQFIFQYYREEENGRGNFPPRFSGLQFPNYSSELNVNALELDDSALYLCASSLVLAGQETQYFGPGTRLLVL.

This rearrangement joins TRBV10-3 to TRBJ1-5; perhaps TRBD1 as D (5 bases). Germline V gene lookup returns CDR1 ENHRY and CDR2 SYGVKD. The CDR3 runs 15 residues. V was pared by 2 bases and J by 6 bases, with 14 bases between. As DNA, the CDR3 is TGTGCCATCAGTGAGCGTTTAGGGGAAGGTCAGCCCCAGCATTTT. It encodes CAISERLGEGQPQHF.